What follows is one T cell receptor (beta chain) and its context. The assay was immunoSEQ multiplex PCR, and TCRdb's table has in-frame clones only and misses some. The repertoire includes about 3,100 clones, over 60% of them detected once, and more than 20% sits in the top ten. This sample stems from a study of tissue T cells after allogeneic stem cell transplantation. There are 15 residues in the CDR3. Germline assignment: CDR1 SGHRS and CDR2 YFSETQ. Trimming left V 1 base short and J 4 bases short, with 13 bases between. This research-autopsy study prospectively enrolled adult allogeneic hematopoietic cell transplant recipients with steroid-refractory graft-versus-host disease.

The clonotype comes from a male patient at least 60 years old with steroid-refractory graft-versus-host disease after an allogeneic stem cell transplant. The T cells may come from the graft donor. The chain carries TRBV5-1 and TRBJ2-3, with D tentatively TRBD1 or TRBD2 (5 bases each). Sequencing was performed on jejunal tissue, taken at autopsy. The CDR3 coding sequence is TGCGCCAGCAGCTTGTCCCTTCCGGGGCCAGATACGCAGTATTTT. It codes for CASSLSLPGPDTQYF.